The following is a T cell receptor (beta chain) sequence with its context. This sample is drawn from a study of OX40 agonist ivuxolimab in advanced cancers. Only in-frame clones appear in the TCRdb table, and some are missing; sequencing was by immunoSEQ multiplex PCR. This table has nearly 110,000 clones, less than 95% appearing once. The germline V and J ends were trimmed by 5 bases and 2 bases, with 12 bases remaining between them. Per germline, CDR1 SGHAT and CDR2 FQNNGV. This CDR3 has 14 residues. The origin of this receptor is an adult with an advanced solid tumor such as melanoma, head and neck, liver or kidney cancer. The sequencing used CD4+ or CD8+ T cells sorted from blood, collected in a trial of the OX40 agonist ivuxolimab. The V call is TRBV11-2, the J call TRBJ1-1, with D hard to call. The CDR3, as DNA: TGTGCCAGCAGCGCGGGTCGTATAAACACTGAAGCTTTCTTT. This codes for CASSAGRINTEAFF.